The present T cell receptor (beta chain) was sequenced within a study of a mutant IDH1 vaccine in newly diagnosed glioma. Turning to the study itself: The study held visit V12 at week 35 and visit V13 at week 47. Study findings and constraints: Among top peripheral T cell clonotypes, changes seemed unrelated to pseudoprogression.

On this clone itself: The antigen remains unidentified.

Produced via immunoSEQ multiplex PCR; TCRdb's table is partial and in-frame only. This sample carries around 50,000 clones, roughly 80% of them seen once, and the ten largest clones take less than 7.5%. Time point noted: week 35, safety follow-up. In the vaccine, a single dose held 300 ug of the mutant IDH1 20-mer peptide, along with topical imiquimod. V lost 5 bases to trimming and J lost 0 bases, with 8 bases between them. Germline lookup yields CDR1 MNHEY and CDR2 SVGAGI. The CDR3 totals 14 residues. The receptor's source is a man aged 35-49 years with glioma. This sequence joins TRBV6-5 and TRBJ1-5; no definite D call. Material: PBMCs, obtained from a glioma patient whose treatment included an IDH1 peptide vaccine. CDR3 sequence: CASSPVDSNQPQHF. The CDR3, as DNA: TGTGCCAGCAGTCCCGTTGATAGCAATCAGCCCCAGCATTTT.